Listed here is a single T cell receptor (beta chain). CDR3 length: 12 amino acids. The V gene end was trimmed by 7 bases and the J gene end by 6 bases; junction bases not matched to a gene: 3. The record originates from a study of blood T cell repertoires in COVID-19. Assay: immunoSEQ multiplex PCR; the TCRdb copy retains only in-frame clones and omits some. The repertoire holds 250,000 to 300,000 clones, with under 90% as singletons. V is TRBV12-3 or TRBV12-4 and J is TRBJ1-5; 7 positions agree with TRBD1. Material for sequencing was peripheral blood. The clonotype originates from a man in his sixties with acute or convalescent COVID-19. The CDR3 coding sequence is TGTGCCAGCAATAGGGGGCTTCAGCCCCAGCATTTT. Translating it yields CASNRGLQPQHF.